These 32 T cell receptor beta chains came from one sample sequenced in a study of post-analysis software for immune sequencing data (dated by TCRdb to between 2014 and 2017). These receptors have no identified antigens. What the study reported, not specific to this receptor: Significantly higher frequencies in patients than in controls were found for roughly 5 TRBV segments, including TRBV5-6, TRBV5-1 and TRBV20-1.

Libraries came from PCR. The sample was run on an Illumina HiSeq 2500. Unique molecular identifiers were incorporated into TCR beta cDNA libraries to reduce PCR and sequencing biases. TCRdb itself trimmed the public reads at Q25 with fastp, ran MiXCR and retained productive beta chains. For every CDR3 protein sequence, its rows merge into one entry that carries the most common genes and DNA. Present in this sample are 820,000 or so distinct CDR3 sequences, 53% of which were seen just once. The leading ten clones occupy approximately 4.3% of the sample. Input material: blood. The receptors here all came from a girl under 18 with multiple sclerosis.

The chain is built from TRBV12-3 or TRBV12-4 and TRBJ1-1, with D unclear. V dropped 5 bases and J dropped 5 bases, with 18 bases sitting between them. This CDR3 contains 15 residues. This CDR3 is CASSTFRTGRTEAFF. DNA of the CDR3: TGTGCCAGCAGTACCTTTAGGACGGGGAGGACTGAAGCTTTCTTT.

The CDR3 sequence: CASSQGEWTEAFF. Here the CDR3 DNA reads TGCGCCAGCAGCCAAGGAGAATGGACTGAAGCTTTCTTT. The chain joins TRBV4-1 to TRBJ1-1; D unresolved. The CDR3 has 13 amino acids. Germline values: CDR1 MGHRA, CDR2 YSYEKL. With 1 base removed from V and 5 bases from J, the gap between germline ends came to 8 bases.

The count of this clonotype is one. This chain links TRBV20-1 with TRBJ2-1, with D unclear. V dropped 6 bases and J dropped 0 bases, with 9 bases sitting between them. In germline, CDR1 is DFQATT, CDR2 SNEGSKA (reference sequence). The CDR3 has 13 residues. In DNA, the CDR3 is TGCAGTGCGTGCCAGAGCTCCTACAATGAGCAGTTCTTC. Translated, it gives CSACQSSYNEQFF.

This clonotype was seen a few times. The CDR3 DNA is TGCAGCGTGCTACAGGTGGATGGCTACACCTTC. Translated: CSVLQVDGYTF. The rearrangement joins TRBV29-1 to TRBJ1-2; D is perhaps TRBD1 (5 bases). Trimming took 6 bases from V and 6 from J, leaving 11 bases between them. This CDR3 has 11 residues. CDR1 and CDR2 from the germline V gene are SQVTM and ANQGSEA. Supplemented by reference TRBV29-1 and TRBJ1-2, the full variable domain reads SAVISQKPSRDICQRGTSLTIQCQVDSQVTMMFWYRQQPGQSLTLIATANQGSEATYESGFVIDKFPISRPNLTFSTLTVSNMSPEDSSIYLCSVLQVDGYTFGSGTRLTVV.

The chain couples TRBV4-1 to TRBJ2-1; tentative D call: TRBD2 (6 bases). Germline assignment: CDR1 MGHRA and CDR2 YSYEKL. V lost 4 bases and J 10 bases, leaving 29 bases between the germline ends. There are 18 residues in the CDR3. CDR3 loop: CASSLMGTPKPPIREQFF. The CDR3 region has the DNA TGCGCCAGCAGCCTCATGGGGACTCCAAAACCCCCAATTCGGGAGCAGTTCTTC.

The chain recombines TRBV20-1 with TRBJ2-1; D remains ambiguous. V was shortened by 4 bases and J by 4 bases, with 11 bases between the two germline ends. The germline V gene encodes CDR1 DFQATT and CDR2 SNEGSKA (reference sequence). The CDR3 length is 13 residues. CDR3 bases: TGCAGTGCTAACGTCGGCTCGTACAATGAGCAGTTCTTC. Translation: CSANVGSYNEQFF.

The chain couples TRBV10-3 to TRBJ1-5; D might be TRBD1 (6 bases). The CDR3 covers 14 residues. Germline V lookup: CDR1 ENHRY, CDR2 SYGVKD. The germline V and J ends were trimmed by 3 bases and 5 bases, with 11 bases remaining between them. The CDR3 is CAISESGVDQPQHF. The DNA for the CDR3 is TGTGCCATCAGTGAATCAGGGGTTGATCAGCCCCAGCATTTT.

This clonotype was detected once. This rearrangement joins TRBV20-1 to TRBJ2-5; TRBD2 matches 12 bases. The trim removed 3 bases at V and 5 bases at J, leaving 10 bases unmatched. The CDR3 spans 16 residues. In germline, CDR1 is DFQATT, CDR2 SNEGSKA (reference sequence). The CDR3 here is CSARTSGSPVGETQYF. CDR3 coding DNA: TGCAGTGCTAGGACTAGCGGGAGCCCGGTAGGTGAGACCCAGTACTTC.

The V call is TRBV5-1, the J call TRBJ2-3, with TRBD1 matching 7 bases. The CDR3 extends over 17 amino acids. Germline CDR1 SGHRS, CDR2 YFSETQ. J gave up 3 bases and V 3 bases, and 13 bases lay outside the gene matches. CDR3 bases: TGCGCCAGCAGCTCCAAAGGGGGCCGAACATCGACAGATACGCAGTATTTT. It encodes CASSSKGGRTSTDTQYF.

This rearrangement joins TRBV25-1 to TRBJ2-5; D might be TRBD1 (5 bases). V lost 6 bases to trimming and J lost 5 bases, with 13 bases between them. Germline V gene lookup returns CDR1 MGHDK and CDR2 SYGVNS. This CDR3 comprises 13 residues. In nucleotides, the CDR3 is TGTGCCAGCAGACTCCAGGGCGGTGAGACCCAGTACTTC. Translating it yields CASRLQGGETQYF.

This chain links TRBV7-2 with TRBJ2-2; D is unresolved. Trimming took off 2 bases at V and 4 bases at J, with 8 bases between the two ends. Germline values: CDR1 SGHTA, CDR2 FQGNSA. CDR3 size: 14 residues. The CDR3 nucleotides are TGTGCCAGCAGCTTATCGTTCCGCACCGGGGAGCTGTTTTTT. Amino acid sequence: CASSLSFRTGELFF. The full variable domain, rest sourced from reference TRBV7-2 and TRBJ2-2, is GAGVSQSPSNKVTEKGKDVELRCDPISGHTALYWYRQSLGQGLEFLIYFQGNSAPDKSGLPSDRFSAERTGGSVSTLTIQRTQQEDSAVYLCASSLSFRTGELFFGEGSRLTVL.

V is TRBV27 and J is TRBJ2-7; 7 bases fit TRBD1. CDR1 MNHEY and CDR2 SMNVEV come from the germline V gene (reference sequence). The CDR3 is 14 amino acids. Trimming cost V 3 bases and J 3 bases; bases outside gene matches: 5. CDR3 coding DNA: TGTGCCAGCAGTTTCCTGGGACAGAACTACGAGCAGTACTTC. It is translated as CASSFLGQNYEQYF.

This clonotype came up a few times. The chain carries TRBV5-1 and TRBJ1-2; weak D call: TRBD1 (5 bases). Germline values: CDR1 SGHRS, CDR2 YFSETQ. Trimming cost V 0 bases and J 3 bases, with 12 bases left between them. CDR3 size: 15 residues. CDR3 protein: CASSLAGSRDYGYTF. CDR3 DNA sequence: TGCGCCAGCAGCTTGGCAGGGTCTCGGGACTATGGCTACACCTTC.

This clonotype was counted only a few times. J is TRBJ2-5 and V is TRBV6-6; TRBD1 matches 9 bases. Matching the DNA end better, TRBJ2-7 makes the J call doubtful. Germline CDR1 and CDR2: MNHNY and SVGAGI (reference sequence). CDR3 length equals 15 residues. The CDR3 DNA follows: TGTGCCAGCAGTTACTTTCCGGGACAGGGAGCCGAGCAGTACTTC. Translation: CASSYFPGQGAEQYF.

This chain connects TRBV20-1 to TRBJ2-7; 13 bases fit TRBD2. In germline, CDR1 is DFQATT, CDR2 SNEGSKA (reference sequence). The CDR3 length is 16 residues. V trimming: 6 bases; J trimming: 1 base; junction bases outside the gene matches: 9. The CDR3 region has the DNA TGCAGTGCGACCGGGGGACTAGCGGGGATATCCTACGAGCAGTACTTC. Translating gives CSATGGLAGISYEQYF.

The chain couples TRBV20-1 to TRBJ2-1; 16 nucleotides agree with TRBD2. V shed 7 bases and J 5 bases; nucleotides not matched to a gene: 11. The CDR3 contains 17 residues. CDR1 is DFQATT and CDR2 is SNEGSKA in the germline V gene (reference sequence). CDR3 coding DNA: TGCAGTGGAACCGGGACTAGCGGGAGGGCGCGGAACAATGAGCAGTTCTTC. Translating it yields CSGTGTSGRARNNEQFF.

The rearrangement uses TRBV12-5 and TRBJ2-5; D is possibly TRBD2 (5 bases). The CDR3 length is 14 residues. Trimming took 5 bases from V and 3 from J, leaving 13 bases between them. Germline V CDR1 and CDR2: LGHNT, FRNRAP. The CDR3 nucleotides are TGTGCTAGTGGTGCCGAGCGGAATGAAGAGACCCAGTACTTC. This translates into CASGAERNEETQYF.

The gene calls are TRBV20-1 and TRBJ2-7; D is ambiguous. The V end was cut by 5 bases, the J end by 0 bases, with 14 bases between. This CDR3 has 14 residues. Per the germline V gene, CDR1 is DFQATT and CDR2 is SNEGSKA (reference sequence). CDR3 bases: TGCAGTGCTCTTTCCCCCCGAGACTCCTACGAGCAGTACTTC. Translation: CSALSPRDSYEQYF.

This clonotype has ten or more counts. This rearrangement joins TRBV9 to TRBJ2-1, with unresolved D. The CDR3 extends over 12 amino acids. Looked up from germline, CDR1 is SGDLS and CDR2 is YYNGEE. V gave up 0 bases and J gave up 7 bases, with 5 bases separating them. Here the CDR3 reads CASSVEANEQFF. The CDR3 DNA reads as TGTGCCAGCAGCGTAGAAGCTAATGAGCAGTTCTTC.

This clonotype was counted between two and nine times. V is TRBV12-3 or TRBV12-4 and J is TRBJ2-1, with D tentatively TRBD2 (5 bases). The CDR3 contains 19 residues. Trimming took off 6 bases at V and 8 bases at J, with 32 bases between the two ends. CDR3 loop: CASRPDLGLTAPFGYEQFF. DNA of the CDR3: TGTGCCAGCAGACCCGACCTAGGACTGACGGCTCCGTTCGGCTATGAGCAGTTCTTC.

The V call is TRBV5-1, the J call TRBJ1-5; D not certain. V dropped 4 bases and J dropped 2 bases, with 7 bases sitting between them. The CDR3 consists of 13 residues. Germline loops: CDR1 SGHRS, CDR2 YFSETQ. The CDR3 nucleotides are TGCGCCAGCAGCACCGGGCGCAATCAGCCCCAGCATTTT. Its protein product is CASSTGRNQPQHF.

The V call is TRBV10-3, the J call TRBJ1-6; 10 nucleotides align to TRBD1. Germline CDR1 reads ENHRY; CDR2 reads SYGVKD. The V gene end was trimmed by 6 bases and the J gene end by 8 bases; junction bases not matched to a gene: 1. CDR3 length: 13 amino acids. CDR3 sequence reads: CAIRGQGYSPLHF. CDR3 DNA sequence: TGTGCCATCAGGGGACAGGGGTATTCACCCCTCCACTTT.

This CDR3 is CASIYRDRGPRITEAFF. CDR3 bases: TGTGCCAGCATCTACCGGGACAGGGGCCCAAGGATCACTGAAGCTTTCTTT. The J gene is TRBJ1-1, the V gene TRBV6-2 or TRBV6-3; 10 bases are a match to TRBD1. The germline CDR1 and CDR2 sequences are MNHEY and SVGEGT. This CDR3 is built from 17 residues. Unmatched junction bases numbered 15, after V lost 7 bases and J lost 4 bases.

This sequence joins TRBV7-2 and TRBJ2-7; D may be TRBD2 (5 bases). This CDR3 is 16 amino acids long. Germline-derived CDR1 and CDR2 are SGHTA and FQGNSA. The V end lost 5 bases, the J end lost 0 bases, and 17 bases lay between the germline ends. The CDR3 coding sequence is TGTGCCAGCAGCCCAATGAGGGCAGGAAACTCCTACGAGCAGTACTTC. This sequence encodes CASSPMRAGNSYEQYF.

A word on this clonotype: Mismatch with germline at one junction end may stem from a read error. V gene TRBV2 combines with J gene TRBJ2-3, with TRBD2 as a possible D gene (6 bases). Germline CDR1 SNHLY, CDR2 FYNNEI. The CDR3 spans 16 residues. Here the CDR3 DNA reads TGTGCCGGCAGCTCGTATGTTGGCGGGGCCCAAGATACGCAGTATTTT. This encodes CAGSSYVGGAQDTQYF.

The genes are TRBV12-3 or TRBV12-4 and TRBJ2-5, with no clear D. Trimming took off 2 bases at V and 2 bases at J, with 12 bases between the two ends. The CDR3 covers 15 residues. CDR3 residues: CASSLREEGQETQYF. DNA for the CDR3: TGTGCCAGCAGTTTAAGGGAAGAAGGTCAAGAGACCCAGTACTTC.

This clonotype was seen only once. A much larger clone differs by one base, so this may be a read error. A read error is likely, as this CDR3 ends without the conserved phenylalanine or tryptophan. V is TRBV29-1 and J is TRBJ2-3; D is uncertain. The CDR3 sequence is 10 residues long. V was shortened by 4 bases and J by 3 bases, with 2 bases between the two germline ends. CDR1 and CDR2 (germline): SQVTM, ANQGSEA. The CDR3 protein is CSVGTDTQYC. The CDR3 DNA follows: TGCAGCGTTGGGACAGATACGCAGTATTGT.

The CDR3 sequence: CASSQAWGLTYEQYF. In DNA, the CDR3 is TGCGCCAGCAGCCAAGCGTGGGGACTTACCTACGAGCAGTACTTC. The chain uses TRBV4-1 and TRBJ2-7, with D maybe TRBD2 (6 bases). This CDR3 region has 15 residues. Germline assignment: CDR1 MGHRA and CDR2 YSYEKL. The germline V and J ends were trimmed by 1 base and 2 bases, with 12 bases remaining between them.

The rearrangement uses TRBV5-1 and TRBJ1-2, with 9 bases matching TRBD1. The CDR3 is made up of 14 amino acids. V was clipped by 4 bases and J by 5 bases; unmatched bases: 6. Germline values: CDR1 SGHRS, CDR2 YFSETQ. Here the CDR3 reads CASSAEQGAYGYTF. Here the CDR3 DNA reads TGCGCCAGCAGCGCGGAACAGGGGGCTTATGGCTACACCTTC. Based on the CDR3 plus reference TRBV5-1 and TRBJ1-2, the full variable domain is KAGVTQTPRYLIKTRGQQVTLSCSPISGHRSVSWYQQTPGQGLQFLFEYFSETQRNKGNFPGRFSGRQFSNSRSEMNVSTLELGDSALYLCASSAEQGAYGYTFGSGTRLTVV.

This clonotype was seen more than once but under ten times. V is TRBV9 and J is TRBJ2-7; TRBD1 matches 9 bases. The DNA end is more similar to TRBJ2-4, so the J call may be wrong. The CDR3 covers 14 residues. CDR1 and CDR2 from the germline V gene are SGDLS and YYNGEE. The CDR3 coding sequence is TGTGCCAGCAGCGCCAGGGACAGGGATACCATTCAGTACTTC. As protein: CASSARDRDTIQYF.

A single count supports this clonotype. The chain carries TRBV2 and TRBJ1-1, with TRBD1 matching 7 bases. Germline loops: CDR1 SNHLY, CDR2 FYNNEI. V trimming: 6 bases; J trimming: 3 bases; junction bases outside the gene matches: 7. The length of the CDR3 is 14 residues. CDR3 DNA: TGTGCCAGCAGCCGAGACAGGGACGACACTGAAGCTTTCTTT. Translation gives CASSRDRDDTEAFF. Based on the CDR3 plus reference TRBV2 and TRBJ1-1, the full variable domain is EPEVTQTPSHQVTQMGQEVILRCVPISNHLYFYWYRQILGQKVEFLVSFYNNEISEKSEIFDDQFSVERPDGSNFTLKIRSTKLEDSAMYFCASSRDRDDTEAFFGQGTRLTVV.

V gene TRBV25-1 combines with J gene TRBJ2-7; 7 bases are a match to TRBD1. This CDR3 is built from 15 residues. V shed 4 bases and J 1 base; nucleotides not matched to a gene: 7. Germline lookup yields CDR1 MGHDK and CDR2 SYGVNS. The CDR3 nucleotides are TGTGCCAGCAGTGGACGGACAGGTATTTCCTACGAGCAGTACTTC. Its protein is CASSGRTGISYEQYF.